Below, 21 T cell receptor beta chains from the same sample are listed, as sequenced in a study of control samples from healthy donors and cancer patients. The assay was immunoSEQ multiplex PCR, and TCRdb's table has in-frame clones only and misses some. The table includes 150,000 to 200,000 clones, around 92% detected once. What was sequenced was blood. The receptors were sampled from a woman aged 25 to 39 in good health.

This chain joins TRBV10-2 and TRBJ1-2; the match to TRBD1 covers 9 bases. Germline CDR1 is WSHSY and CDR2 is SAAADI. J was trimmed by 4 bases and V by 2 bases; bases with no gene match: 2. The CDR3 spans 14 residues. CDR3 in DNA: TGCGCCAGCAGTGAGGCACAGGGGGCCTATGGCTACACCTTC. Translated: CASSEAQGAYGYTF.

Concerning this clone itself: Other nucleotide sequences from this sample produce the same CDR3. The J gene is TRBJ2-7, the V gene TRBV4-3; 7 positions agree with TRBD1. CDR1 and CDR2 (germline): LGHNA, YSLEER. CDR3 length: 14 amino acids. V lost 1 base and J lost 2; bases outside the gene matches: 2. The CDR3 coding sequence is TGCGCCAGCAGCCAAGTTCAGGGGGCCTACGAGCAGTACTTC. Its protein product is CASSQVQGAYEQYF.

The V call is TRBV7-9, the J call TRBJ1-2; D uncertain. Germline V gives CDR1 SEHNR, CDR2 FQNEAQ (reference sequence). The V gene lost 2 bases and the J gene lost 5 bases, with 0 bases spanning the gap. The CDR3 runs to 10 residues. The CDR3 DNA reads as TGTGCCAGCAGCTTATATGGCTACACCTTC. It codes for CASSLYGYTF.

This chain links TRBV7-9 with TRBJ1-5, with TRBD1 matching 9 bases. J was trimmed by 4 bases and V by 5 bases; bases with no gene match: 6. Per germline, CDR1 SEHNR and CDR2 FQNEAQ (reference sequence). This CDR3 has 15 amino acids. The CDR3 region has the DNA TGTGCCAGCAGCGCACAGGGGGCAAGGAATCAGCCCCAGCATTTT. Its translation is CASSAQGARNQPQHF. Looking up the rest from reference TRBV7-9 and TRBJ1-5 gives the full variable domain: DTGVSQNPRHKITKRGQNVTFRCDPISEHNRLYWYRQTLGQGPEFLTYFQNEAQLEKSRLLSDRFSAERPKGSFSTLEIQRTEQGDSAMYLCASSAQGARNQPQHFGDGTRLSIL.

V and J are TRBV4-2 and TRBJ1-1; weak D call: TRBD1 (6 bases). The CDR3 sequence is 16 residues long. Germline-derived CDR1 and CDR2 are LGHNA and YNFKEQ. Trimming shortened V by 3 bases and J by 1 base, and 15 bases separated the two germline ends. DNA for the CDR3: TGTGCCAGCAGCCAGATGGGGGGGGCTAAGAACACTGAAGCTTTCTTT. It yields the protein CASSQMGGAKNTEAFF.

V usage is TRBV15 and J usage is TRBJ2-2; no reliable D call. Germline V gene data show CDR1 as LNHNV and CDR2 as YYDKDF (reference sequence). Trimming removed 0 bases at V and 5 bases at J, with 13 bases between. The CDR3 contains 16 residues. The CDR3 loop reads CATSRDRVIGTGELFF. CDR3 in DNA: TGTGCCACCAGCAGAGATCGAGTGATAGGGACCGGGGAGCTGTTTTTT.

The genes are TRBV12-3 or TRBV12-4 and TRBJ1-1; the D is unclear. V was pared by 2 bases and J by 1 base, with 5 bases between. This CDR3 spans 13 amino acids. The CDR3 DNA reads TGTGCCAGCAGTTTATACCCGAACACTGAAGCTTTCTTT. As protein: CASSLYPNTEAFF.

The chain is built from TRBV11-2 and TRBJ1-5; no firm D call. Germline values: CDR1 SGHAT, CDR2 FQNNGV. The CDR3 consists of 14 residues. Trimming cost V 2 bases and J 0 bases, with 5 bases left between them. CDR3 DNA sequence: TGTGCCAGCAGCTTACAGGATAGCAATCAGCCCCAGCATTTT. Translation: CASSLQDSNQPQHF. The full variable domain, its missing parts supplied by reference TRBV11-2 and TRBJ1-5, is EAGVAQSPRYKIIEKRQSVAFWCNPISGHATLYWYQQILGQGPKLLIQFQNNGVVDDSQLPKDRFSAERLKGVDSTLKIQPAKLEDSAVYLCASSLQDSNQPQHFGDGTRLSIL.

The chain recombines TRBV12-3 or TRBV12-4 with TRBJ1-1, with D possibly matching TRBD1 (5 bases). The CDR3 covers 13 residues. The V end was cut by 5 bases, the J end by 5 bases, with 12 bases between. The CDR3 coding sequence is TGTGCCAGCAGTCAGTCAGGGTTTACTGAAGCTTTCTTT. This translates into CASSQSGFTEAFF.

The chain is built from TRBV2 and TRBJ2-5; 8 bases are shared with TRBD2. This CDR3 contains 14 residues. V lost 5 bases and J lost 3; bases outside the gene matches: 5. Germline assignment: CDR1 SNHLY and CDR2 FYNNEI. The CDR3 DNA is TGTGCCAGCAGTCCGGGACTAGGAGAAGAGACCCAGTACTTC. This translates into CASSPGLGEETQYF.

The V and J genes are TRBV28 and TRBJ1-2; D gene unclear. Trimming left V 5 bases short and J 4 bases short, with 11 bases between. There are 13 residues in the CDR3. Germline values: CDR1 MDHEN, CDR2 SYDVKM. As DNA, the CDR3 is TGTGCCAGCAGTGCATCGGTCGGCTATGGCTACACCTTC. Encoded protein: CASSASVGYGYTF.

The chain has TRBV19 and TRBJ2-3, with 9 nucleotides matching TRBD1. Germline V CDR1 and CDR2: LNHDA, SQIVND (reference sequence). This CDR3 comprises 15 residues. Germline trimming cut 6 bases from V and 3 bases from J; bases unmatched to any gene: 7. CDR3 bases: TGTGCCAGTAGATCCGGACAGGGGAGAACAGATACGCAGTATTTT. As protein: CASRSGQGRTDTQYF.

The gene calls are TRBV5-6 and TRBJ1-2; 10 nucleotides match TRBD1. V lost 3 bases to trimming and J lost 8 bases; unmatched junction nucleotides: 7. CDR3 length: 14 residues. Germline assignment: CDR1 SGHDT and CDR2 YYEEEE. DNA of the CDR3: TGTGCCAGCAGCTGGGACAGGGGCCCTTACGGCTACACCTTC. It codes for CASSWDRGPYGYTF.

CDR3 bases: TGTGCCAGCAGCTTACAGGGGGCGCAGGGTCGTGAGCAGTTCTTC. It codes for CASSLQGAQGREQFF. The chain recombines TRBV7-3 with TRBJ2-1; 8 bases agree with TRBD1. V was clipped by 2 bases and J by 9 bases; unmatched bases: 9. Germline lookup yields CDR1 SGHTA and CDR2 FQGTGA. The CDR3 is 15 amino acids.

This clone appeared once. CDR3: CASSLGQGWVGETQYF. The DNA of the CDR3 is TGTGCCAGCAGCTTAGGACAGGGTTGGGTAGGAGAGACCCAGTACTTC. The V gene is TRBV7-8, the J gene TRBJ2-5; 7 bases are shared with TRBD1. Germline CDR1 SGHVS, CDR2 FQNEAQ. The CDR3 covers 16 residues. The ends lost 1 base at V and 4 bases at J; junction bases unmatched: 9.

Notes on this clone: Other DNA sequences in this specimen translate into the identical CDR3. V and J are TRBV3-1 (or the pseudogene TRBV3-2) and TRBJ1-3; TRBD1 might be the D (6 bases). The CDR3 is made up of 14 amino acids. Germline V gives CDR1 LGHDT, CDR2 YNNKEL (reference sequence). V was pared by 1 base and J by 4 bases, with 8 bases between. CDR3 in DNA: TGTGCCAGCAGCCAAGGCCAGGGGGGAAACACCATATATTTT. It encodes CASSQGQGGNTIYF.

The chain couples TRBV5-1 to TRBJ1-2; a weak D match, TRBD1 (6 bases). The CDR3 spans 15 residues. Germline CDR1 and CDR2: SGHRS and YFSETQ. With 6 bases removed from V and 4 bases from J, the gap between germline ends came to 19 bases. Here the CDR3 reads CASTSQQGGGYGYTF. In DNA, the CDR3 is TGCGCCAGCACCAGCCAACAGGGAGGTGGCTATGGCTACACCTTC. The whole variable domain, filled in from reference TRBV5-1 and TRBJ1-2, reads KAGVTQTPRYLIKTRGQQVTLSCSPISGHRSVSWYQQTPGQGLQFLFEYFSETQRNKGNFPGRFSGRQFSNSRSEMNVSTLELGDSALYLCASTSQQGGGYGYTFGSGTRLTVV.

The chain links TRBV6-5 to TRBJ2-1; D uncertain. The CDR3 loop spans 11 amino acids. Deletions cut 5 bases from V and 3 bases from J, with 2 bases between. CDR1 MNHEY and CDR2 SVGAGI come from the germline V gene. CDR3 in amino acids: CASSNYNEQFF. The CDR3 DNA follows: TGTGCCAGCAGTAACTACAATGAGCAGTTCTTC.

V usage is TRBV11-3 and J usage is TRBJ2-3, with 13 bases fitting TRBD2. V was pared by 5 bases and J by 1 base, with 6 bases of the junction left unmatched. CDR1 and CDR2 from the germline V gene are SGHNT and YENEEA. CDR3 length: 17 residues. The CDR3 spells CASSAGTSGIGTDTQYF. The CDR3 DNA is TGTGCCAGCAGCGCCGGGACTAGCGGGATCGGCACAGATACGCAGTATTTT.

The V gene is TRBV7-9, the J gene TRBJ1-2; D may be TRBD1 (6 bases). Germline loops: CDR1 SEHNR, CDR2 FQNEAQ (reference sequence). CDR3 length: 13 residues. Trimming shortened V by 1 base and J by 6 bases, and 9 bases separated the two germline ends. In nucleotides, the CDR3 is TGTGCCAGCAGCTTAGTGGGGGCGGATGGCTACACCTTC. This codes for CASSLVGADGYTF.

The rearrangement links TRBV6-5 to TRBJ1-3, with 7 bases aligning to TRBD1. The germline V gene encodes CDR1 MNHEY and CDR2 SVGAGI. The CDR3 covers 15 residues. With 5 bases clipped from V and 1 base from J, the junction kept 5 bases outside the gene matches. The chain's CDR3 is CASSPTQGSGNTIYF. The CDR3 DNA reads as TGTGCCAGCAGTCCCACACAGGGGTCTGGAAACACCATATATTTT.